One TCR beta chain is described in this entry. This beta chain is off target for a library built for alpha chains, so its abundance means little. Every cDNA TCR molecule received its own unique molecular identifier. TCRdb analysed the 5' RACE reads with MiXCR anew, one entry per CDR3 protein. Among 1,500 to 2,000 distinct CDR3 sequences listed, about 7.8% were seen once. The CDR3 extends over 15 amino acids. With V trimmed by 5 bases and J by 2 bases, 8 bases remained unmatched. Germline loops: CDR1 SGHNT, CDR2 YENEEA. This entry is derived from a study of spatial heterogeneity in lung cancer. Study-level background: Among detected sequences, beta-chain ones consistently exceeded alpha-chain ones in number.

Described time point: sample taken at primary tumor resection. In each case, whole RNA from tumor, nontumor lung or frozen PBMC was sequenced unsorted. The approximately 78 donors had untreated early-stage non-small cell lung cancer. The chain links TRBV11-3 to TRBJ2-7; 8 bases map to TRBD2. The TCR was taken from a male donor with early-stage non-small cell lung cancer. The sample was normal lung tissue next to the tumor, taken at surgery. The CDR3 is CASSLPGRGPYEQYF. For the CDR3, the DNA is TGTGCCAGCAGCCTCCCCGGGAGGGGCCCCTACGAGCAGTACTTC.